This TCR beta chain was sequenced during a study of shared clonotypes between healthy human individuals. Study at large: The donor pool was made up of two women and a few men aged 18 to 49.

Profiling relied on immunoSEQ multiplex PCR, and the TCRdb table lists in-frame clones only, not all of them. Of over 400,000 clones in the sample, roughly 80% are singletons; the top ten hold 9.5% to 15%. Trimming stripped 6 bases from V and 3 bases from J, with 9 bases between. Germline assignment: CDR1 DFQATT and CDR2 SNEGSKA (reference sequence). The CDR3 is made up of 11 amino acids. The healthy adult donors were HIV-negative and reported no recent acute infections or vaccinations. The V and J genes are TRBV20-1 and TRBJ2-7, with D possibly TRBD1 on 6 matching bases. This receptor was identified in a woman aged 40 to 50 in good health. Some clones in this sample may be carry-over from other donors' samples. The specimen was PBMCs. CDR3 in amino acids: CSARQVYEQYF. DNA of the CDR3: TGCAGTGCGAGACAGGTCTACGAGCAGTACTTC.